The clone carrying this T cell receptor beta chain occurred many times. This specimen comes from a study of blood T cells in healthy people across ages. Together with a sample-barcoded 5' primer, a J-beta primer mix was included in a second PCR lasting roughly 6 to 12 cycles. TCRdb re-called the 5' RACE reads through MiXCR, storing one row per CDR3 protein. The sample yields more than 650,000 distinct CDR3 sequences, 20% to 30% seen once. V was cut by 4 bases and J by 1 base, with 10 bases left in between. CDR3 length: 13 residues. The germline V gene has CDR1 DFQATT and CDR2 SNEGSKA (reference sequence). The same specimen was also included in a second study, on T cells of mothers and their children.

The receptor's source is a boy younger than 18 in good health. The chain uses TRBV20-1 and TRBJ1-1; TRBD1 might be the D (5 bases). The source material was blood. The CDR3 sequence: CSAMGTANTEAFF. CDR3 nucleotide sequence: TGCAGTGCTATGGGGACGGCGAACACTGAAGCTTTCTTT.